These 27 T cell receptor beta chains were all obtained from the same sample, sequenced in a study of T cell repertoires in cytomegalovirus infection. TCRdb passed the reads through MiXCR, listing each CDR3 protein once. The table has approximately 250,000 distinct CDR3 sequences, 22% seen once. Source material: CD8+ T cells from PBMCs. These receptor sequences come from a human donor in good health (CMV status not recorded). Some clones in this sample may be carry-over from other donors' samples.

This clonotype was seen more than once but under ten times. The chain carries TRBV6-1 and TRBJ1-5; D remains unclear. The CDR3 is 15 amino acids. V gave up 5 bases and J gave up 7 bases, with 18 bases separating them. Germline loops: CDR1 MNHNS, CDR2 SASEGT. Here the CDR3 reads CASSPRGEVFQPQHF. The CDR3 DNA sequence: TGTGCCAGCAGTCCACGGGGAGAGGTATTCCAGCCCCAGCATTTT.

This clonotype was found a few times. The V call is TRBV28, the J call TRBJ2-3; tentative D call: TRBD2 (6 bases). Trimming cost V 5 bases and J 1 base, with 16 bases left between them. Germline assignment: CDR1 MDHEN and CDR2 SYDVKM. This CDR3 contains 16 residues. DNA for the CDR3: TGTGCCAGCAGTATCCTCCGCGGGGCCGGCACAGATACGCAGTATTTT. It is translated as CASSILRGAGTDTQYF.

This sequence joins TRBV2 and TRBJ2-7; no clear D. CDR1 and CDR2 (germline): SNHLY, FYNNEI. This CDR3 has 10 amino acids. Trimming cost V 4 bases and J 6 bases, with 4 bases left between them. The CDR3 nucleotides are TGTGCCAGCAGTGCACCCGAGCAGTACTTC. This encodes CASSAPEQYF. The full variable domain, with the rest looked up from reference TRBV2 and TRBJ2-7, is EPEVTQTPSHQVTQMGQEVILRCVPISNHLYFYWYRQILGQKVEFLVSFYNNEISEKSEIFDDQFSVERPDGSNFTLKIRSTKLEDSAMYFCASSAPEQYFGPGTRLTVT.

This clonotype has ten or more counts. The chain carries TRBV7-2 and TRBJ2-2; D remains unclear. Trimming removed 5 bases at V and 2 bases at J, with 15 bases between. The CDR3 length is 16 residues. Germline V gene sequence: CDR1 SGHTA, CDR2 FQGNSA. As DNA, the CDR3 is TGTGCCAGCAGCCTTAATTGGCTAGTTAACACCGGGGAGCTGTTTTTT. Translated: CASSLNWLVNTGELFF.

The V call is TRBV7-2, the J call TRBJ2-1; 7 nucleotides match TRBD1. V was pared by 5 bases and J by 7 bases, with 5 bases of the junction left unmatched. The V gene's germline CDR1 is SGHTA and CDR2 FQGNSA. The CDR3 contains 13 residues. The CDR3: CASSRDSWNEQFF. In DNA, the CDR3 is TGTGCCAGCAGCCGGGACAGCTGGAATGAGCAGTTCTTC.

The CDR3 bases are TGTGCCAGCAGCAAAAGCGGGACTAGCGGGGGGGACTCCTACAATGAGCAGTTCTTC. It specifies CASSKSGTSGGDSYNEQFF. V and J are TRBV11-3 and TRBJ2-1; 16 bases are shared with TRBD2. CDR1 and CDR2 (germline): SGHNT, YENEEA. The junction had 7 bases not matched to a gene; V was cut back by 5 bases and J by 0 bases. The CDR3 is made up of 19 amino acids.

The chain carries TRBV12-3 or TRBV12-4 and TRBJ2-1; D is ambiguous. Trimming took off 3 bases at V and 9 bases at J, with 6 bases between the two ends. The CDR3 has 11 amino acids. DNA for the CDR3: TGTGCCAGCAGTTTCAGCGCTGAGCAGTTCTTC. This translates into CASSFSAEQFF.

In this sample, this clonotype turned up many times. The genes are TRBV7-6 and TRBJ2-2; 11 bases match TRBD1. This CDR3 has 15 amino acids. Trimming cost V 5 bases and J 6 bases; bases outside gene matches: 5. Germline lookup yields CDR1 SGHVS and CDR2 FNYEAQ. The CDR3 DNA sequence: TGTGCCAGCAGCGCCGGGACAGGGGGGCCCGGGGAGCTGTTTTTT. Its translation is CASSAGTGGPGELFF.

The chain carries TRBV29-1 and TRBJ1-2; D is unresolved. The V end lost 4 bases, the J end lost 0 bases, and 9 bases lay between the germline ends. The germline V gene encodes CDR1 SQVTM and CDR2 ANQGSEA. This CDR3 has 13 residues. CDR3: CSVGRDTNYGYTF. The DNA of the CDR3 is TGCAGCGTTGGGAGGGATACTAACTATGGCTACACCTTC.

The chain employs TRBV7-2 and TRBJ2-7; D may be TRBD2 (6 bases). Trimming took 1 base from V and 5 from J, leaving 12 bases between them. Germline V lookup: CDR1 SGHTA, CDR2 FQGNSA. The CDR3 runs to 14 residues. The CDR3 protein is CASSLGWRDDEQYF. The CDR3, as DNA: TGTGCCAGCAGCTTAGGGTGGAGGGACGACGAGCAGTACTTC.

CDR3 nucleotides: TGCGCCAGCAGCCCAATCGCAATTGGGATGGACACTGAAGCTTTCTTT. It encodes CASSPIAIGMDTEAFF. The chain has TRBV4-1 and TRBJ1-1; D gene uncertain. This CDR3 comprises 16 residues. V lost 4 bases and J 3 bases, leaving 18 bases between the germline ends. Germline V gene data show CDR1 as MGHRA and CDR2 as YSYEKL.

In its sample, this clonotype was seen a few times. At one end the junction does not follow the germline gene, possibly because of a read error. The chain carries TRBV28 and TRBJ1-6, with TRBD1 matching over 7 bases. The CDR3 is 14 amino acids. The germline gives CDR1 MDHEN, CDR2 SYDVKM. CDR3 residues: CASSFETGSSTLHF. In DNA, the CDR3 is TGTGCCAGCAGTTTTGAGACAGGGAGTTCAACCCTCCACTTT. The full variable domain, rest sourced from reference TRBV28 and TRBJ1-6, is DVKVTQSSRYLVKRTGEKVFLECVQDMDHENMFWYRQDPGLGLRLIYFSYDVKMKEKGDIPEGYSVSREKKERFSLILESASTNQTSMYLCASSFETGSSTLHFGNGTRLTVT.

J is TRBJ2-2 and V is TRBV10-2, with 8 bases fitting TRBD1. Germline V lookup: CDR1 WSHSY, CDR2 SAAADI. The CDR3 spans 15 residues. J was trimmed by 4 bases and V by 7 bases; bases with no gene match: 8. The CDR3 sequence: CASTSTGAFTGELFF. As DNA, the CDR3 is TGCGCCAGCACTTCGACAGGGGCATTCACCGGGGAGCTGTTTTTT.

The table lists this clonotype with a few counts. V usage is TRBV20-1 and J usage is TRBJ2-7, with D perhaps given as TRBD1 or TRBD2 (6 bases each). CDR3 length equals 12 residues. V shed 3 bases and J shed 7 bases, with 13 bases lying between them. The germline gives CDR1 DFQATT, CDR2 SNEGSKA (reference sequence). The CDR3 reads CSASGGPGEQYF. In DNA, the CDR3 is TGCAGTGCTAGCGGGGGCCCGGGGGAGCAGTACTTC.

This rearrangement joins TRBV19 to TRBJ2-5; D is tentatively TRBD1 or TRBD2 (5 bases each). This CDR3 has 16 amino acids. V was pared by 3 bases and J by 0 bases, with 14 bases between. Germline assignment: CDR1 LNHDA and CDR2 SQIVND (reference sequence). The CDR3 loop is CASSIGAGPYQETQYF. DNA for the CDR3: TGTGCCAGTAGTATCGGGGCAGGGCCTTACCAAGAGACCCAGTACTTC.

This clonotype came up a few times. This rearrangement joins TRBV29-1 to TRBJ2-1, with 9 nucleotides matching TRBD1. Germline V lookup: CDR1 SQVTM, CDR2 ANQGSEA. After removal of 7 bases from V and 6 bases from J, the junction contained 4 bases not matched to a gene. This CDR3 has 12 amino acids. This CDR3 reads CSAPGQGNEQFF. The CDR3 DNA reads as TGCAGCGCTCCGGGACAGGGCAATGAGCAGTTCTTC.

On this clonotype itself: A read error may account for a junction end that differs from germline. J is TRBJ2-7 and V is TRBV6-8, with D possibly called TRBD1 or TRBD2 (5 bases each). The CDR3 sequence is 15 residues long. The germline gives CDR1 MNHGY, CDR2 SAAAGT. CDR3: CASSSSGTTFDEQYF. The CDR3 DNA is TGTGCCAGTAGTTCGTCCGGGACCACCTTTGACGAGCAGTACTTC.

This rearrangement joins TRBV28 to TRBJ1-1; D possibly corresponds to TRBD1 (6 bases). Per the germline V gene, CDR1 is MDHEN and CDR2 is SYDVKM. Trimming stripped 3 bases from V and 5 bases from J, with 13 bases between. This CDR3 contains 14 residues. The CDR3 DNA follows: TGTGCCAGCAGTTTGGTTTCGGGGGCAACTGAAGCTTTCTTT. Protein product: CASSLVSGATEAFF.

As concerns this clonotype: Without the conserved terminal phenylalanine or tryptophan, this CDR3 likely stems from a read error. The chain is built from TRBV29-1 and TRBJ2-5; TRBD1 matches at 7 bases. After removal of 7 bases from V and 5 bases from J, the junction contained 16 bases not matched to a gene. The CDR3 totals 15 residues. CDR1 SQVTM and CDR2 ANQGSEA come from the germline V gene. The CDR3 sequence: CSAEVDRTLWETQYL. In nucleotides, the CDR3 is TGCAGCGCTGAGGTGGACAGGACCCTGTGGGAGACCCAGTACTTG.

This chain connects TRBV24-1 to TRBJ2-3; 7 nucleotides line up with TRBD2. Germline CDR1 reads KGHDR; CDR2 reads SFDVKD. This CDR3 is 15 amino acids long. The trim removed 1 base at V and 5 bases at J, leaving 5 bases unmatched. The CDR3 region is CATSDFIGGIDTQYF. The DNA of the CDR3 is TGTGCCACCAGTGATTTCATCGGGGGGATAGATACGCAGTATTTT.

The chain combines TRBV6-6 with TRBJ2-1; 7 bases align to TRBD2. The germline V gene encodes CDR1 MNHNY and CDR2 SVGAGI (reference sequence). The CDR3 consists of 16 residues. Trimming at V came to 6 bases and at J to 2 bases, leaving 10 bases not matched to a gene. As DNA, the CDR3 is TGTGCCAGCAGCTATGCTAGGGAGGGACCCTACAATGAGCAGTTCTTC. Translated, it gives CASSYAREGPYNEQFF.

This clonotype was seen a handful of times. The chain joins TRBV7-8 to TRBJ2-7; 8 nucleotides align to TRBD2. Per the germline V gene, CDR1 is SGHVS and CDR2 is FQNEAQ. After removal of 3 bases from V and 6 bases from J, the junction contained 4 bases not matched to a gene. The CDR3 sequence is 13 residues long. The chain's CDR3 is CASSLGGGSEQYF. The CDR3 DNA sequence: TGTGCCAGCAGCTTGGGCGGGGGGAGCGAGCAGTACTTC.

As regards this clonotype: A much bigger clone sits one base away, suggesting this may be a read error. The rearrangement links TRBV7-6 to TRBJ1-1; D remains ambiguous. CDR1 and CDR2 from the germline V gene are SGHVS and FNYEAQ. This CDR3 has 15 residues. CDR3 in amino acids: CASSLERFGNAEAFF. The CDR3 nucleotides read TGTGCCAGCAGCTTAGAGAGGTTTGGGAACGCTGAAGCTTTCTTT.

This clonotype was counted a few times. The chain uses TRBV6-1 and TRBJ2-7; a weak D match, TRBD2 (5 bases). Per the germline V gene, CDR1 is MNHNS and CDR2 is SASEGT. V was pared by 2 bases and J by 5 bases, with 13 bases between. This CDR3 has 14 amino acids. CDR3 amino acids: CASSELLGPHEQYF. The CDR3 DNA reads as TGTGCCAGCAGTGAACTACTAGGGCCCCACGAGCAGTACTTC.

This clonotype was detected many times. The rearrangement uses TRBV12-3 or TRBV12-4 and TRBJ1-5; unclear D gene. This CDR3 contains 14 residues. V lost 6 bases and J 3 bases, leaving 12 bases between the germline ends. The CDR3 loop is CASSRDWVNQPQHF. The CDR3 nucleotides are TGTGCCAGCAGCCGCGACTGGGTCAATCAGCCCCAGCATTTT.

The V and J genes are TRBV4-1 and TRBJ2-3; D is uncertain. V was trimmed by 1 base and J by 4 bases, leaving 12 bases between them. Germline V gives CDR1 MGHRA, CDR2 YSYEKL. The CDR3 runs 15 residues. As DNA, the CDR3 is TGCGCCAGCAGCCAAGTGACGGGTCGCCCAGATACGCAGTATTTT. Protein: CASSQVTGRPDTQYF.

The V call is TRBV5-1, the J call TRBJ2-1, with TRBD1 matching 7 bases. V was clipped by 4 bases and J by 8 bases; unmatched bases: 6. CDR1 and CDR2 (germline): SGHRS, YFSETQ. The CDR3 consists of 13 residues. For the CDR3, the DNA is TGCGCCAGCAGCCTCATACAGGGGCATGAGCAGTTCTTC. Encoded protein: CASSLIQGHEQFF.